Shown below are 28 T cell receptor beta chains from a single sample sequenced in a study of shared clonotypes between healthy human individuals. The assay was immunoSEQ multiplex PCR, and TCRdb's table has in-frame clones only and misses some. There are 2 million or so clones in the sample; 95% occur only once, and about 0.13% lies in the top ten. Sample: naive CD4+ T cells sorted from blood. Subset given: CD45RA+ positively selected. These receptors all stem from a man aged 18 to 30 in good health.

Concerning this clone itself: Other DNA sequences of this sample code for an identical CDR3. The V gene is TRBV28, the J gene TRBJ2-5; 7 nucleotides agree with TRBD1. This CDR3 contains 13 residues. Germline V gives CDR1 MDHEN, CDR2 SYDVKM. V trimming: 6 bases; J trimming: 2 bases; junction bases outside the gene matches: 3. This chain's CDR3 is CASSSGQQETQYF. In DNA, the CDR3 is TGTGCCAGCAGCTCGGGACAGCAAGAGACCCAGTACTTC.

V is TRBV4-1 and J is TRBJ2-5, with 12 nucleotides matching TRBD2. CDR3 length: 20 residues. J was trimmed by 0 bases and V by 0 bases; bases with no gene match: 11. Germline lookup yields CDR1 MGHRA and CDR2 YSYEKL. Here the CDR3 reads CASSQDETSGGRGHQETQYF. The CDR3 DNA follows: TGCGCCAGCAGCCAAGATGAAACTAGCGGGGGGAGGGGCCACCAAGAGACCCAGTACTTC.

V gene TRBV7-2 combines with J gene TRBJ1-6; 12 nucleotides align to TRBD1. The germline V gene has CDR1 SGHTA and CDR2 FQGNSA. J was trimmed by 11 bases and V by 4 bases; bases with no gene match: 6. The CDR3 loop spans 15 amino acids. CDR3 amino acids: CASSSRDRGLPPLHF. In DNA, the CDR3 is TGTGCCAGCAGCTCCCGGGACAGGGGGCTTCCACCCCTCCACTTT.

The CDR3: CASSQVGGHSPLHF. The CDR3 DNA sequence: TGCGCCAGCAGCCAAGTGGGAGGACATTCACCCCTCCACTTT. V usage is TRBV4-3 and J usage is TRBJ1-6, with D hard to call. Trimming stripped 1 base from V and 8 bases from J, with 9 bases between. Germline loops: CDR1 LGHNA, CDR2 YSLEER. The CDR3 sequence is 14 residues long.

The chain couples TRBV6-5 to TRBJ1-5; no definite D call. CDR3 length: 11 residues. Germline V lookup: CDR1 MNHEY, CDR2 SVGAGI. Trimming took off 8 bases at V and 6 bases at J, with 8 bases between the two ends. CDR3 residues: CASGQFQPQHF. CDR3 DNA: TGTGCCAGCGGGCAGTTTCAGCCCCAGCATTTT.

This clone was counted once. This chain connects TRBV5-6 to TRBJ1-4; D uncertain. V lost 4 bases to trimming and J lost 6 bases, with 19 bases between them. CDR3 length: 16 residues. Germline V gene data show CDR1 as SGHDT and CDR2 as YYEEEE. CDR3 nucleotide sequence: TGTGCCAGCAGCCGTACCTGGCCACAAGACTATGAAAAACTGTTTTTT. This codes for CASSRTWPQDYEKLFF.

V usage is TRBV6-1 and J usage is TRBJ2-7; D unclear. The V gene lost 6 bases and the J gene lost 0 bases, with 9 bases spanning the gap. This CDR3 is built from 13 residues. From germline, CDR1 is MNHNS and CDR2 SASEGT. This CDR3 is CASRVLGSYEQYF. The CDR3 DNA is TGTGCCAGCAGGGTTCTGGGCTCCTACGAGCAGTACTTC.

The J gene is TRBJ2-7, the V gene TRBV5-5, with TRBD1 identical over 9 bases. The CDR3 has 17 residues. V was clipped by 0 bases and J by 6 bases; unmatched bases: 13. The germline V gene encodes CDR1 SGHKS and CDR2 YYEKEE (reference sequence). The CDR3 sequence is CASSLASGTGYRGEQYF. CDR3 in DNA: TGTGCCAGCAGCTTGGCTTCCGGGACAGGGTATCGAGGCGAGCAGTACTTC.

J is TRBJ2-3 and V is TRBV29-1; TRBD1 matches 8 bases. The germline V gene has CDR1 SQVTM and CDR2 ANQGSEA. J gave up 2 bases and V 4 bases, and 5 bases lay outside the gene matches. The CDR3 is 14 residues long. The CDR3 loop reads CSVADRGATDTQYF. CDR3 coding DNA: TGCAGCGTTGCAGACAGGGGAGCCACAGATACGCAGTATTTT.

To note about this clone: The same CDR3 is also encoded by other DNA sequences in this sample. CDR3 in DNA: TGCGCCAGCAGCTTGGGCACAGGGAGAGAGACCCAGTACTTC. Protein: CASSLGTGRETQYF. The chain couples TRBV5-1 to TRBJ2-5, with D possibly TRBD1 on 6 matching bases. Per germline, CDR1 SGHRS and CDR2 YFSETQ. The CDR3 is made up of 14 amino acids. Trimming stripped 0 bases from V and 4 bases from J, with 10 bases between.

The gene calls are TRBV19 and TRBJ1-2, with 7 bases that match TRBD1. Germline CDR1 is LNHDA and CDR2 is SQIVND (reference sequence). The CDR3 is 15 amino acids. The V segment lost 7 bases and the J segment 2 bases; nucleotides outside the gene matches: 10. The CDR3 nucleotides read TGTGCCAGTAACAAAATCCGGGACAGCAACTATGGCTACACCTTC. This encodes CASNKIRDSNYGYTF. The full variable domain, in which reference TRBV19 and TRBJ1-2 provide the parts outside the CDR3, is DGGITQSPKYLFRKEGQNVTLSCEQNLNHDAMYWYRQDPGQGLRLIYYSQIVNDFQKGDIAEGYSVSREKKESFPLTVTSAQKNPTAFYLCASNKIRDSNYGYTFGSGTRLTVV.

The V and J genes are TRBV4-3 and TRBJ2-7; 10 nucleotides match TRBD2. After removal of 4 bases from V and 0 bases from J, the junction contained 9 bases not matched to a gene. This CDR3 is built from 17 residues. Germline V gene sequence: CDR1 LGHNA, CDR2 YSLEER. The CDR3 is CASSRGSLAGSSYEQYF. For the CDR3, the DNA is TGCGCCAGCAGCCGGGGGTCACTAGCGGGAAGCTCCTACGAGCAGTACTTC.

This clone was counted a single time. V and J are TRBV4-3 and TRBJ1-6; D uncertain. The CDR3 is 18 amino acids. Deletions cut 0 bases from V and 0 bases from J, with 12 bases between. Germline CDR1 LGHNA, CDR2 YSLEER. The CDR3 loop reads CASSQEWHMSSYNSPLHF. CDR3 coding DNA: TGCGCCAGCAGCCAAGAGTGGCACATGAGCTCCTATAATTCACCCCTCCACTTT.

The chain combines TRBV12-5 with TRBJ2-5; no clear D. The CDR3 is made up of 15 amino acids. Deletions cut 0 bases from V and 4 bases from J, with 12 bases between. The germline V gene encodes CDR1 LGHNT and CDR2 FRNRAP. CDR3 in DNA: TGTGCTAGTGGTTTGGTACACGAAGGATCAGAGACCCAGTACTTC. Translating it yields CASGLVHEGSETQYF.

This clone was seen just once. The same CDR3 also results from other DNA sequences found in this sample. The rearrangement uses TRBV6-5 and TRBJ1-4; tentatively, D is TRBD1 (5 bases). With 6 bases removed from V and 3 bases from J, the gap between germline ends came to 5 bases. Germline V CDR1 and CDR2: MNHEY, SVGAGI. CDR3 size: 12 residues. DNA for the CDR3: TGTGCCAGCAGCAGGGCTAATGAAAAACTGTTTTTT. Its translation: CASSRANEKLFF.

This clone showed up just once. This sample also contains other DNA sequences that code for the same CDR3. The gene calls are TRBV11-2 and TRBJ1-6, with a possible D match to TRBD1 (5 bases). With 5 bases removed from V and 7 bases from J, the gap between germline ends came to 12 bases. The CDR3 is made up of 14 amino acids. Germline V gene sequence: CDR1 SGHAT, CDR2 FQNNGV. This chain's CDR3 is CASSPGTGNSPLHF. In nucleotides, the CDR3 is TGTGCCAGCAGCCCCGGGACGGGCAATTCACCCCTCCACTTT.

This chain connects TRBV18 to TRBJ1-1, with D uncertain. The ends were cut back, 6 bases at V and 5 bases at J, with 19 bases in the middle. Germline-derived CDR1 and CDR2 are KGHSH and LQKENI. This CDR3 is built from 15 residues. Here the CDR3 reads CASSPVEVGGTEAFF. The CDR3, as DNA: TGTGCCAGCTCGCCCGTAGAGGTGGGAGGGACTGAAGCTTTCTTT.

V is TRBV5-6 and J is TRBJ2-7, with D unclear. V lost 2 bases and J lost 0, with 12 bases in between. The CDR3 covers 15 residues. Germline loops: CDR1 SGHDT, CDR2 YYEEEE. CDR3 DNA: TGTGCCAGCAGCTTTTTGGATGGAAGCTCCTACGAGCAGTACTTC. This codes for CASSFLDGSSYEQYF.

This sequence joins TRBV13 and TRBJ1-1, with D hard to call. Trimming stripped 6 bases from V and 2 bases from J, with 10 bases between. The germline CDR1 and CDR2 sequences are PRHDT and FYEKMQ (reference sequence). This CDR3 is built from 13 residues. The CDR3 here is CASSPPDNTEAFF. CDR3 DNA: TGTGCCAGCAGTCCACCGGACAACACTGAAGCTTTCTTT. Full variable domain (outside the CDR3, taken from reference TRBV13 and TRBJ1-1): AAGVIQSPRHLIKEKRETATLKCYPIPRHDTVYWYQQGPGQDPQFLISFYEKMQSDKGSIPDRFSAQQFSDYHSELNMSSLELGDSALYFCASSPPDNTEAFFGQGTRLTVV.

The CDR3 nucleotides read TGTGCCAGCAGCTCTACAGGGACGGGTGGGACCCAGTACTTC. Its protein product is CASSSTGTGGTQYF. The J gene is TRBJ2-5, the V gene TRBV7-3, with a possible D match to TRBD1 (6 bases). Between the trimmed V and J ends, which lost 4 bases and 7 bases, there was a span of 16 bases. The length of the CDR3 is 14 residues. The germline V gene encodes CDR1 SGHTA and CDR2 FQGTGA.

The rearrangement joins TRBV15 to TRBJ2-1; possibly TRBD1 for D (5 bases). Germline V gene sequence: CDR1 LNHNV, CDR2 YYDKDF (reference sequence). CDR3 length: 13 residues. V dropped 3 bases and J dropped 5 bases, with 8 bases sitting between them. CDR3 DNA sequence: TGTGCCACCAGCAGTAACAGGAACAATGAGCAGTTCTTC. It encodes CATSSNRNNEQFF. Full variable domain (remainder filled in from reference TRBV15 and TRBJ2-1): DAMVIQNPRYQVTQFGKPVTLSCSQTLNHNVMYWYQQKSSQAPKLLFHYYDKDFNNEADTPDNFQSRRPNTSFCFLDIRSPGLGDTAMYLCATSSNRNNEQFFGPGTRLTVL.

The chain has TRBV5-1 and TRBJ2-3; D remains unclear. Trimming shortened V by 0 bases and J by 4 bases, and 9 bases separated the two germline ends. The CDR3 runs to 14 residues. CDR1 and CDR2 from the germline V gene are SGHRS and YFSETQ. CDR3 loop: CASSLALVADTQYF. The CDR3 DNA sequence: TGCGCCAGCAGCTTGGCCCTGGTCGCAGATACGCAGTATTTT. The entire variable domain, with the rest obtained from reference TRBV5-1 and TRBJ2-3, is as follows: KAGVTQTPRYLIKTRGQQVTLSCSPISGHRSVSWYQQTPGQGLQFLFEYFSETQRNKGNFPGRFSGRQFSNSRSEMNVSTLELGDSALYLCASSLALVADTQYFGPGTRLTVL.

V usage is TRBV5-1 and J usage is TRBJ1-1; no definite D call. The CDR3 totals 14 residues. Germline CDR1 reads SGHRS; CDR2 reads YFSETQ. The V end lost 2 bases, the J end lost 6 bases, and 14 bases lay between the germline ends. The CDR3 DNA is TGCGCCAGCAGCTTCACCCCCTCGTACGCTGAAGCTTTCTTT. As protein: CASSFTPSYAEAFF.

The V and J genes are TRBV28 and TRBJ1-5, with a possible D match to TRBD1 (6 bases). With 4 bases removed from V and 0 bases from J, the gap between germline ends came to 16 bases. Germline V gene lookup returns CDR1 MDHEN and CDR2 SYDVKM. The CDR3 is 17 amino acids. CDR3 region: CASSSPTGIYSNQPQHF. The CDR3 coding sequence is TGTGCCAGCAGTTCCCCTACAGGGATCTATAGCAATCAGCCCCAGCATTTT.

The gene calls are TRBV10-3 and TRBJ1-1; TRBD1 matches at 9 bases. The germline CDR1 and CDR2 sequences are ENHRY and SYGVKD. V lost 4 bases to trimming and J lost 1 base; unmatched junction nucleotides: 4. There are 15 residues in the CDR3. The DNA of the CDR3 is TGTGCCATCAGTGTACAGGGGGCAGGGAACACTGAAGCTTTCTTT. Amino acid sequence: CAISVQGAGNTEAFF.

This chain links TRBV19 with TRBJ2-4; no definite D call. The CDR3 contains 13 residues. Trimming removed 3 bases from V and 7 bases from J, with 10 bases in between. Germline CDR1 is LNHDA and CDR2 is SQIVND (reference sequence). CDR3 in DNA: TGTGCCAGTAGTATGACCCCTCGGAACATTCAGTACTTC. Translating gives CASSMTPRNIQYF.

V is TRBV7-9 and J is TRBJ1-2, with D possibly being TRBD1 (5 bases). The CDR3 is 18 residues long. Trimming removed 5 bases from V and 0 bases from J, with 22 bases in between. From germline, CDR1 is SEHNR and CDR2 FQNEAQ (reference sequence). CDR3 residues: CASSLIGPRGDANYGYTF. In nucleotides, the CDR3 is TGTGCCAGCAGCCTAATAGGCCCCCGGGGGGACGCTAACTATGGCTACACCTTC.

The chain recombines TRBV7-2 with TRBJ2-2, with D unresolved. The CDR3 covers 14 residues. Germline V CDR1 and CDR2: SGHTA, FQGNSA. The germline V and J ends were trimmed by 5 bases and 1 base, with 8 bases remaining between them. The CDR3 loop reads CASSLAENTGELFF. The CDR3 region has the DNA TGTGCCAGCAGCCTGGCGGAGAACACCGGGGAGCTGTTTTTT.